This is a list of T cell receptor beta chains from one sample in a study of cytomegalovirus exposure and HLA in healthy donors. Clones were sequenced by immunoSEQ multiplex PCR, and TCRdb holds only the in-frame ones, with some missing. The sample includes around 120,000 clones, roughly three quarters of them seen just once. The sequencing input was PBMCs. These receptor sequences come from a man over 45 in good health and CMV-seropositive. Each CDR3 is given with its conserved first and last residue. D genes are given only for firm matches. Size tells how often a clone was seen (once, few, many) or the class of an expanded clone, and some rows leave it out.

j_gene: TRBJ1-5
d_gene: TRBD1
v_gene: TRBV7-2
abundance: .
CDR3aa: CASSLEGAIRDSNQPQHF
CDR3nt: TGTGCCAGCAGCTTAGAGGGGGCGATTAGGGATAGCAATCAGCCCCAGCATTTT

j_gene: TRBJ2-5
d_gene: TRBD2
v_gene: TRBV18
abundance: once
CDR3aa: CASSSPSSGRGEETQYF
CDR3nt: TGTGCCAGCTCATCACCCTCTAGCGGGAGGGGGGAAGAGACCCAGTACTTC

j_gene: TRBJ2-1
d_gene: .
v_gene: TRBV19
abundance: .
CDR3aa: CASSIPRGMISYNEQFF
CDR3nt: TGTGCCAGTAGTATTCCGAGAGGGATGATCTCCTACAATGAGCAGTTCTTC

j_gene: TRBJ1-1
d_gene: TRBD1
v_gene: TRBV7-2
abundance: .
CDR3aa: CASSLEKTGGTEAFF
CDR3nt: TGTGCCAGCAGCTTAGAGAAAACAGGGGGCACTGAAGCTTTCTTT

j_gene: TRBJ2-3
d_gene: TRBD2
v_gene: TRBV11-2
abundance: .
CDR3aa: CASSSPGGRTDTQYF
CDR3nt: TGTGCCAGCAGCTCTCCGGGAGGAAGGACAGATACGCAGTATTTT

j_gene: TRBJ1-1
d_gene: .
v_gene: TRBV6-1
abundance: few
CDR3aa: CASSEGGWNTEAFF
CDR3nt: TGTGCCAGCAGTGAAGGAGGTTGGAACACTGAAGCTTTCTTT

j_gene: TRBJ2-7
d_gene: TRBD1
v_gene: TRBV28
abundance: .
CDR3aa: CASSPRQGLGGYEQYF
CDR3nt: TGTGCCAGCAGTCCCCGACAGGGGTTAGGTGGCTACGAGCAGTACTTC

j_gene: TRBJ2-1
d_gene: TRBD2
v_gene: TRBV9
abundance: .
CDR3aa: CASSPVAGTYNEQFF
CDR3nt: TGTGCCAGCAGCCCCGTAGCGGGGACGTACAATGAGCAGTTCTTC

j_gene: TRBJ2-7
d_gene: TRBD2
v_gene: TRBV18
abundance: .
CDR3aa: CASSPIGTSRLDEQYF
CDR3nt: TGTGCCAGCTCACCAATCGGGACTAGCCGGTTGGACGAGCAGTACTTC

j_gene: TRBJ2-1
d_gene: .
v_gene: TRBV19
abundance: .
CDR3aa: CASSISDYRNEQFF
CDR3nt: TGTGCCAGTAGTATTTCGGACTACAGGAATGAGCAGTTCTTC

j_gene: TRBJ1-4
d_gene: TRBD1
v_gene: TRBV7-9
abundance: .
CDR3aa: CSSSWGQGRATNEKLFF
CDR3nt: TGTTCCAGCAGCTGGGGACAGGGCCGTGCAACTAATGAAAAACTGTTTTTT

j_gene: TRBJ2-7
d_gene: TRBD1
v_gene: TRBV27
abundance: few
CDR3aa: CASSLSGTGRYEQYF
CDR3nt: TGTGCCAGCAGTTTAAGTGGGACAGGGAGGTACGAGCAGTACTTC